This T cell receptor beta chain was identified in a study of blood T cell repertoires in COVID-19. CDR1 and CDR2 from the germline V gene are LGHNT and FRNRAP. V shed 6 bases, J shed 1 base, and the junction held 10 bases outside the gene matches. This CDR3 contains 19 residues. Here immunoSEQ multiplex PCR was the method, and the copy in TCRdb shows in-frame clones only, minus some. The repertoire holds more than 200,000 clones, with around 83% as singletons. This chain joins TRBV12-5 and TRBJ2-3; 16 nucleotides line up with TRBD2. The sequence came from a woman in her forties or fifties with COVID-19, enrolled during active disease. Sequencing was performed on peripheral blood. The DNA of the CDR3 is TGTGCTAGTGGGGACCCCGGGACTAGCGGGGGGGTTCGCACAGATACGCAGTATTTT. This encodes CASGDPGTSGGVRTDTQYF.